The sequence of this T cell receptor beta chain was determined in a study of T cell responses to AZD1222 COVID-19 vaccine (dated by TCRdb to about 2021). At the level of the whole study: AZD1222 recipients whose second dose came at about 4 weeks and those whose second dose came at about 12 weeks were combined into one group, since spike-specific TCR depth and breadth did not differ between the two schedules. Trial participants were enrolled into age subgroups of 18-55, 56-69 and 70-plus years, which contained approximately 150, 30 and 60 TCR-sequenced participants, respectively. A total of 230 to 250 trial participants underwent TCR sequencing, of whom 207 received two doses of AZD1222 and approximately 25 received two doses of the MenACWY control vaccine.

The CDR3 regions of human TCRbeta chains were subjected to immunosequencing. The authors' analysis ran thus. TCRs in the repertoires were compared against a reference library of SARS-CoV-2-specific TCRs that had been generated with the MIRA antigen-specificity platform. Breadth meant the fraction of unique TCRs that were SARS-CoV-2-associated, whereas depth meant the fraction of total T cells that were SARS-CoV-2-associated. Using the MIRA data, each spike-specific TCR was assigned both to the spike region to which the TCR was reactive and to a CD4 or CD8 class. Log10-transformed breadth and depth values were compared by one-way ANOVA with Sidak's multiple comparisons tests. TCRdb obtained this table from immuneACCESS and retained in-frame rearrangements with V and J assigned. These tables miss some clones; where compared with another copy, unresolved V genes account for less than half of the shortfall, and the remainder is unexplained. V and J calls and clone size are as listed in that table; D and trimming were resolved from the DNA. In all, the sample holds 140,000 to 150,000 clones, and 80% to 95% of those were seen once. The ten largest clones add up to more than 3.5% of the sample.

In the germline V gene (reference sequence), CDR1 corresponds to LGHDT and CDR2 to YNNKEL. Taken from cysteine to phenylalanine, the CDR3 has 13 residues. Only the CDR3 region is kept as DNA, spanning 39 bases read in frame from base 1. V is cut by 4 bases and J by 2 bases, and the space between the germline ends is 9 bases. Per the publication, the time point label means: baseline before first vaccination. Vaccinee samples were obtained from the UK trials COV001 and COV002, which included a single-blind randomized controlled phase 2/3 trial of AZD1222 (ChAdOx1 nCoV-19) in healthy adults. For TCRbeta chain sequencing, PBMC samples were collected from trial participants at day 0 and at day 28 after the second dose. The investigation overall reported the following: The whole spike protein was spanned by vaccine-associated CD4 TCRs, and dominant responses were seen in regions 160-218 and 743-854. Spike-specific TCR breadth and depth rose significantly after two AZD1222 doses compared with day 0 and with MenACWY recipients. Because no day 14 peak-response samples were available, the repertoires could be characterized only after the peak T cell response. The 56-69-year group was small, and its depth increase did not reach significance, likely because of low power. Participants were mostly white British and included more females than males, and it was suggested by the authors that clonal diversity may have been underestimated. Only five to seven AZD1222 recipients were SARS-CoV-2 seropositive at baseline, limiting conclusions about previously exposed vaccinees. Reportedly, almost half of the unique spike-specific TCRs recognized epitopes lying outside the regions that are mutated in the B.1.351 and B.1.1.7 variants.

Comments on this clone: Its antigen is still unknown. Per-base qualities were not stored, and no clone one base away is much larger.

The chain is made from TRBV3-1 (or the pseudogene TRBV3-2) and TRBJ2-7; the D region possibly corresponds to TRBD1 (6 bases align). The sequencing used peripheral blood, collected on day 0 of AZD1222 vaccination. The receptor comes from an adult in good health. The nucleotide sequence is given as TGTGCCAGCAGCCCGGGACACCCCTACGAGCAGTACTTC. This translates into CASSPGHPYEQYF.